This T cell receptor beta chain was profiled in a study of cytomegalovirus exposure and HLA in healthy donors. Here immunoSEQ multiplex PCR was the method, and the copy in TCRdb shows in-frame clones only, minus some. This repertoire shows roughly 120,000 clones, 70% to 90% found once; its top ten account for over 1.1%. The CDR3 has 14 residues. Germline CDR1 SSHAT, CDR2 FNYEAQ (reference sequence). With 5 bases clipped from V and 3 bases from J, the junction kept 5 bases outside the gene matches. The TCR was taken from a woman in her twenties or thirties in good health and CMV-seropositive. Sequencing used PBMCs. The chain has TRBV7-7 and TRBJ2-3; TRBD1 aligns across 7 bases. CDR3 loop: CASSKGAGTDTQYF. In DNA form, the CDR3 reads TGTGCCAGCAGCAAGGGGGCAGGAACAGATACGCAGTATTTT.